This T cell receptor beta chain was recovered during a study of blood T cell repertoires in COVID-19. Overall study context: Samples of COVID-19 (acute and convalescent) were obtained from the United States, Italy and Spain.

Germline lookup yields CDR1 MDHEN and CDR2 SYDVKM. The CDR3 length is 13 residues. V dropped 6 bases and J dropped 6 bases, with 14 bases sitting between them. The table came from immunoSEQ multiplex PCR; TCRdb's copy has only in-frame clones and leaves some out. Counted here are about 150,000 clones, under 90% occurring once; the ten biggest clones make up about 0.58%. The chain couples TRBV28 to TRBJ1-2, with a weak D call TRBD1 (6 bases). This TCR was sampled from a man between 60 and 75 years old with acute or convalescent COVID-19. Source material: peripheral blood. The CDR3 DNA reads TGTGCCAGCAGCCTAGGGGGTGGGGATGGCTACACCTTC. Encoded protein: CASSLGGGDGYTF.